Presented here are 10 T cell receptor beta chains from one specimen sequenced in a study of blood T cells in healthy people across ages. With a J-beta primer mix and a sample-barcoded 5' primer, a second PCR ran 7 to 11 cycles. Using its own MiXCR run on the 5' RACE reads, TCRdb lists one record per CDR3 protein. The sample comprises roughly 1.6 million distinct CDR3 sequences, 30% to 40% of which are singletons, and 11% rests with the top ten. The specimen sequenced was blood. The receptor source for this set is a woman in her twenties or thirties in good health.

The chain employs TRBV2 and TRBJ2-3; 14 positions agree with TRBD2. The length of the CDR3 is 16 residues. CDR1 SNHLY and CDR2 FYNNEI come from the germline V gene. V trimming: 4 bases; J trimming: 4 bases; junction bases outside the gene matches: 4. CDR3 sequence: CASSGLAGGHADTQYF. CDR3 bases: TGTGCCAGCAGTGGACTAGCGGGGGGGCATGCAGATACGCAGTATTTT.

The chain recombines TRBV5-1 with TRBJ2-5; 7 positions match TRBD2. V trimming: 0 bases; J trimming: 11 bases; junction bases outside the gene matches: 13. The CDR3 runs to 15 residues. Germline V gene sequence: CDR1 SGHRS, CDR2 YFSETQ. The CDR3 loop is CASSLEGGRAEEQYF. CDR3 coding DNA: TGCGCCAGCAGCTTGGAGGGAGGGAGGGCGGAGGAGCAGTACTTC.

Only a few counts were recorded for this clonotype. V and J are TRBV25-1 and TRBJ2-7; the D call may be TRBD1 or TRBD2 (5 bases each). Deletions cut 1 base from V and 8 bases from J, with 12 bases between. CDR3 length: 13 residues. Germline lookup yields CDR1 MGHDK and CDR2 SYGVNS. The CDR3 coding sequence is TGTGCCAGCAGTGAATCGGGGACCGGTAAGCAGTACTTC. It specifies CASSESGTGKQYF.

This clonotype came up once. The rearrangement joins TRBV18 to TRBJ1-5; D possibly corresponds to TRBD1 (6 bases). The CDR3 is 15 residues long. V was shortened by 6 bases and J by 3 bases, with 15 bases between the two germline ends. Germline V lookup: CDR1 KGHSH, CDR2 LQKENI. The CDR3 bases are TGTGCCAGCTCGACCCAGGGACACAACAATCAGCCCCAGCATTTT. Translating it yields CASSTQGHNNQPQHF.

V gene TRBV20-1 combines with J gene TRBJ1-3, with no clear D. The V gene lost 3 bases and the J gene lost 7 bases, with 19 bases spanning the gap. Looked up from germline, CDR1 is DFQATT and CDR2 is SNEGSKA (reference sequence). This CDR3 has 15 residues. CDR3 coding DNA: TGCAGTGCTAGCACTCGGAGCGGCGTGGACAACACCATATATTTT. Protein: CSASTRSGVDNTIYF.

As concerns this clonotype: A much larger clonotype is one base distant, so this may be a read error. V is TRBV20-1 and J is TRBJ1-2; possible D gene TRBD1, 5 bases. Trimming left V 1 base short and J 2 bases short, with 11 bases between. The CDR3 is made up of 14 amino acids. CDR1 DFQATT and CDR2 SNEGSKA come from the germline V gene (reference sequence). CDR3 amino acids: CSARVGHANYGYTF. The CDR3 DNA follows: TGCAGTGCTAGAGTCGGACACGCCAACTATGGCTACACCTTC.

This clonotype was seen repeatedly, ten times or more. CDR3 nucleotides: TGCAGCGTTGTGGTCCGCGGAGAGACCCAGTACTTC. This sequence encodes CSVVVRGETQYF. The chain recombines TRBV29-1 with TRBJ2-5; D gene unclear. Between the trimmed V and J ends, which lost 4 bases and 4 bases, there was a span of 10 bases. In germline, CDR1 is SQVTM, CDR2 ANQGSEA. CDR3 size: 12 residues.

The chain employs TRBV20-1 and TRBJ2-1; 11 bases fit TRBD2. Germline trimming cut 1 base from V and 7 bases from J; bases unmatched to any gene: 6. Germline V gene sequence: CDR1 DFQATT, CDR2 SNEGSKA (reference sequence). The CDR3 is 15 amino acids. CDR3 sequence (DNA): TGCAGTGCTAGAGGTGTTTGGACTAGCGGGAATGAGCAGTTCTTC. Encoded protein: CSARGVWTSGNEQFF.

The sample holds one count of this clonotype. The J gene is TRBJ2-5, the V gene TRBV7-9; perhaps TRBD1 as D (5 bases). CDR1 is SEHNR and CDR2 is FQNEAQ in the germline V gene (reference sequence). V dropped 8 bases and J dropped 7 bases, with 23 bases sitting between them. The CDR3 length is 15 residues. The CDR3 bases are TGTGCCAGCGGAACAGGTTTGAGTGTTGTGGGGACCCAGTACTTC. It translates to CASGTGLSVVGTQYF. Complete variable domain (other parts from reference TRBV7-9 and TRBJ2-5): DTGVSQNPRHKITKRGQNVTFRCDPISEHNRLYWYRQTLGQGPEFLTYFQNEAQLEKSRLLSDRFSAERPKGSFSTLEIQRTEQGDSAMYLCASGTGLSVVGTQYFGPGTRLLVL.

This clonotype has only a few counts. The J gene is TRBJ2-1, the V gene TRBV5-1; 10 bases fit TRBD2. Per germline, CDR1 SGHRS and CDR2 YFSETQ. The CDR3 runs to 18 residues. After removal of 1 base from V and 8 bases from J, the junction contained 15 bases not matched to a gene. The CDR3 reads CASSLFWTSGRFGDEQFF. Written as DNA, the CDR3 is TGCGCCAGCAGCTTGTTTTGGACTAGCGGACGCTTCGGCGATGAGCAGTTCTTC.